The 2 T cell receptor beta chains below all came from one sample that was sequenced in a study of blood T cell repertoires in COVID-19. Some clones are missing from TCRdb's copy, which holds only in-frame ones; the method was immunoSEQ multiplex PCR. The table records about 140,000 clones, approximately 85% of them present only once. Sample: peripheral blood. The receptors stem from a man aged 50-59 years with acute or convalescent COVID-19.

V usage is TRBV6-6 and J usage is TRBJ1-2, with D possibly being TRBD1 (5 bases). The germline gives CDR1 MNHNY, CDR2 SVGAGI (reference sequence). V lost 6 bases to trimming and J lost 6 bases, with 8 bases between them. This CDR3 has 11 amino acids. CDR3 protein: CASREGNGYTF. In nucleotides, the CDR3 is TGTGCCAGCAGGGAGGGGAATGGCTACACCTTC.

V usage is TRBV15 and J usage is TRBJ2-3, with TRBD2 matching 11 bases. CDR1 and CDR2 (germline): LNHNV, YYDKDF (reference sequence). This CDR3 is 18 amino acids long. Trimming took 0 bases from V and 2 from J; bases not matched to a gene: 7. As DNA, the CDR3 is TGTGCCACCAGCAGAGACATAGCGGGGGGGCTTTCCACAGATACGCAGTATTTT. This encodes CATSRDIAGGLSTDTQYF.